This T cell receptor beta chain emerged from a study of cytomegalovirus exposure and HLA in healthy donors (dated by TCRdb to between 2016 and 2019). With respect to the entire study: An earlier analysis of approximately 550 of the donors reported more than 250 Gb of sequence data and 120 million or so unique TCR beta sequences from 150 million to 200 million T cells. The later analysis used no new phenotypic data to find candidate immune exposures, relying instead on TCR beta sequences and their occurrence across donors. In addition to the first cohort of around 670 subjects, a separate validation cohort of over 90 different subjects was used. Donor age, sex, ethnicity and CMV serostatus were compiled together with the repertoire data. Typing coverage differed by locus: A, B, C, DRB1 and DQB1 were typed in about 620-640 donors, DQA1 in around 500, DPA1 in 600 to 610, and DPB1 in approximately 450. The study was designed to test whether signatures of past pathogen exposure could be identified by cataloging public T cell receptors. High-throughput TCR immunosequencing, statistical association of individual TCRs with disease status, and machine learning were combined to predict cytomegalovirus infection status. Every repertoire in the discovery cohort had been generated on one and the same sequencing platform. HLA typing covered class I and class II loci at four-digit resolution. The T cell repertoires of 670 or so subjects were profiled by immunosequencing and related to cytomegalovirus serostatus. An earlier analysis of several hundred of the donors used high-throughput TCR beta sequencing to judge whether each TCR beta V gene segment behaved as functional or pseudogenic. Genome-wide SNP genotypes for about 65% of the roughly 700 donors were used in a later genetic analysis, which treated that subset as a discovery cohort. A later analysis re-examined previously published TCR beta repertoires from more than 600 donors and added high-resolution HLA genotyping to investigate patterns of TCR occurrence. Among 350 to 400 genotyped donors of the cohort, an average of approximately 250,000 unique TCR beta nucleotide sequences were sequenced per donor, about a sixth of them non-productive. Five DR-DQ haplotypes were handled as single units for association and clustering, since linkage in the cohort was strong. Around 320 gigabases of sequencing data and tens of millions of unique TCR sequences were included in an early release covering over 600 HLA-typed donors. Among the roughly 390 genotyped donors, under 90% belonged to the genetic ancestry cluster associated with self-reported Caucasian donors.

A remark on this clone: It has no known antigen specificity. There are no base qualities to consult, and no much larger clone falls within one base.

The library was made by the immunoSEQ multiplex PCR assay. For the multiplex PCR, a mixture combining 60 forward primers for TCR Vbeta segments and 13 reverse primers for TCR Jbeta segments was used. A multiplex PCR assay on genomic DNA amplified the CDR3 region of rearranged TCR beta genes. Amplified TCR beta libraries were sequenced as 87-base-pair reads on the Illumina HiSeq System. The authors' analysis ran thus. A later analysis tallied 75 million to 95 million unique TCR beta chains across the approximately 670 repertoires, and about 10 million of those chains were shared by two or more donors. A nearest-neighbor algorithm error-corrected the raw reads and collapsed the reads into unique sequences, merging closely related sequences to remove PCR and sequencing errors. Alignment of CDR3 sequences to IMGT reference sequences was used to assign V, D and J gene segments. For a sequence to be retained, a match of at least six nucleotides was required to both a V gene segment and a J gene segment. Rearrangements were called productive when the CDR3 lacked stop codons and stayed in frame with V and J; all others were non-productive. Following IMGT convention, CDR3 was defined as the stretch from the second conserved V-encoded cysteine to the conserved J-encoded phenylalanine. The earlier analysis of a few hundred of the donors excluded any sequence lacking an unambiguous match to a single V gene segment. In an earlier analysis of 587 of the donors, V segments were called functional above 56.7% productive rearrangements and were called segregating when the between-donor standard deviation exceeded 5%. A statistical classification framework was built to diagnose cytomegalovirus status from the catalog of TCR beta chain sequences. In a later analysis, TCR nucleotide sequences were compared against IMGT/GENE-DB human TR gene sequences so that V and J genes could be assigned. Using the TCRdist pipeline, a later analysis assigned CDR3 sequences along with most-parsimonious VDJ recombination scenarios. In a later analysis, each TCR beta chain was defined by its CDR3 amino acid sequence together with its V-gene family, and reads without a unique V-gene family were excluded. A later analysis removed 592 highly shared, low-generation-probability nucleotide sequences to deal with suspected cross-contamination and a sequencing artifact. For each public chain, a later analysis derived a clonal expansion index from normalized ranks of inferred template counts within each repertoire. In a later analysis, generation probabilities were computed using a VDJ recombination model fitted to out-of-frame rearrangements, and the results were checked against IGoR. Hypergeometric tests were used in a later analysis to score TCR-TCR, TCR-HLA and TCR-CMV co-occurrence, with a repertoire-size bias correction applied to the TCR pairs. To estimate false discovery rates, a later analysis permuted the HLA or CMV assignments 20 times. In a later analysis, co-occurring TCRs were grouped using DBSCAN, and TCRdist sequence similarity was added for clustering within HLA-allele-positive subsets. Repertoires with fewer than 30,000 or more than 120,000 public chains were left out of co-occurrence clustering, as were a handful of repertoires with anomalous nucleotide sharing. TCRdb re-hosts the immuneACCESS table, in-frame sequences only. Its copies lack some clones; in the studies checked, an unresolved V gene accounts for under half of them, and the cause for the rest is not known. The DNA gave D and trimming, while V, J and clone size come from that table. This sample holds about 180,000 clones; roughly four fifths were observed only once. The top ten clonotypes cover about 1.5% of the sample.

Study-level results and caveats: In a later analysis, TCR association rates were found to vary across HLA loci, with the most associated TCRs seen for DRB1 alleles and the fewest for HLA-C alleles. A further reported finding was that TCR beta sequences accurately predicted the HLA-A and HLA-B alleles for most subjects in the first cohort. The study listed 150 to 200 TCR beta chains as associated with cytomegalovirus. Because HLA typing was unavailable for some donors at each locus, only the typed subset was used in association tests. In a later genetic analysis, fewer N-insertions in productive TCRs were reported among donors in an Asian-associated ancestry cluster than the approximately 710-donor mean. This cohort had only TCR beta chains sequenced, and the lack of alpha or paired-chain data limited which features could be detected. A group of highly shared sequence variants was considered likely to be a technical artifact of the sequencing pipeline. A later analysis found that HLA-associated TCR beta chains were more clonally expanded and had lower generation probabilities than equally common non-associated chains. Assigning TCR associations to individual alleles was difficult when HLA alleles, especially DR and DQ, strongly co-occurred. In vitro tests confirmed that a few of the cytomegalovirus-associated TCR beta chains recognize cytomegalovirus antigens. In an earlier analysis of about 600 of the donors, most TCR beta V segments appeared in productive rearrangements about 87% or about 30% of the time, broadly matching IMGT annotations. Because the 87-base-pair reads could not distinguish some IMGT-functional V segments, including TRBV6-2 and TRBV6-3, those segments were excluded. In a later genetic analysis, a missense DCLRE1C variant was associated with V-gene and J-gene trimming of TCR beta chains, and the association was replicated in an independent cohort. Some 16 rarely observed V segments, including chromosome 9 orphons, were excluded from the earlier analysis of approximately 500 of the donors because counts were too low. Correlated functional status among segregating V segments might reflect linkage disequilibrium, but an unknown experimental factor could not be ruled out. Several of the top co-occurrence clusters appeared to be linked to parvovirus B19, influenza, CMV and Epstein-Barr virus, according to a later analysis. Immune exposure information for the cohort was limited to CMV serostatus. According to a later analysis, most CMV-associated TCR beta chains appeared to be HLA-restricted, and the HLA associations seemed to be driven largely by CMV exposure. Most TCR sequences were seen in very few donors, while some public TCRs were found in many individuals. Roughly uniform sequencing depth across donors was assumed in presence/absence analyses, although this assumption may not hold. The classifier was reported to diagnose cytomegalovirus status with high specificity and sensitivity in both the original and validation cohorts. A later analysis associated about 17,000 TCR beta sequences with specific HLA alleles at a false discovery rate of 0.05. The authors suggested that the approach could potentially be generalized to other disease states and immunological phenotypes.

From cysteine to phenylalanine, the CDR3 is 15 amino acids long. The only DNA kept is the CDR3, 45 bases in frame from the first base. The cohort comprised fewer than 700 healthy bone marrow donors. At the time of sampling, every cohort member was nominally healthy, though immune exposures that went unrecorded were likely present. The donor was CMV seronegative and belonged to the group of approximately 320 seronegative cohort members. Each donor provided a peripheral blood sample, and peripheral blood mononuclear cells were used for TCR beta sequencing. The Qiagen DNeasy Blood Extraction Kit was used to extract genomic DNA from the blood cell samples.

The sequence came from a man aged 18 to 30 in good health and CMV-seronegative. The specimen sequenced was PBMCs. The rearranged segments are TRBV21-1 and TRBJ1-5; the table's D call of TRBD1 was not tested on the DNA. TRBV21-1 has pseudogene status. The sequenced DNA: TGTGCCAGCAGCAAATACGACAGAAACAATCAGCCCCAGCATTTT. This sequence encodes CASSKYDRNNQPQHF.